The 28 T cell receptor beta chains in this list originate from one sample, sequenced in a study of molecular identifiers for immune sequencing clone quantification. TCRdb processed the PCR reads anew with MiXCR; each CDR3 protein has one entry. The sample carries around 480,000 distinct CDR3 sequences, around a fifth recorded once. What was sequenced was naive CD8+ T cells from blood, with Jurkat cell RNA spiked in. The subset is: FACS-sorted CD8+CD4-CCR7+CD45RA+ naive T cells. Source of these receptors: a human donor in good health. Some libraries in this study had Jurkat cell RNA spiked in.

A remark on this clonotype: A much larger clone differs from this one at a single base, so this may be a read error. V usage is TRBV7-2 and J usage is TRBJ1-1; 10 bases agree with TRBD1. Trimming removed 5 bases from V and 5 bases from J; junction bases left unmatched: 14. The CDR3 spans 17 residues. Germline V gives CDR1 SGHTA, CDR2 FQGNSA. The CDR3 loop reads CASSQCRHGTGATEAFF. CDR3 DNA sequence: TGTGCCAGCAGCCAATGTCGTCACGGGACAGGGGCAACTGAAGCTTTCTTT.

V usage is TRBV19 and J usage is TRBJ1-5; 9 bases are a match to TRBD1. V shed 6 bases, J shed 6 bases, and the junction held 12 bases outside the gene matches. Germline V gene lookup returns CDR1 LNHDA and CDR2 SQIVND (reference sequence). The CDR3 extends over 16 amino acids. The CDR3 loop reads CASSTWGTGMFQPQHF. The DNA for the CDR3 is TGTGCCAGTAGCACTTGGGGGACAGGGATGTTTCAGCCCCAGCATTTT.

This clonotype was observed many times. The genes are TRBV7-9 and TRBJ2-2; no firm D call. V gave up 6 bases and J gave up 1 base, with 15 bases separating them. CDR3 size: 16 residues. CDR1 is SEHNR, CDR2 FQNEAQ, per germline (reference sequence). The CDR3 spells CASSPLQVMNTGELFF. DNA of the CDR3: TGTGCCAGCAGTCCCCTTCAGGTTATGAACACCGGGGAGCTGTTTTTT. The complete variable domain, with remaining parts taken from reference TRBV7-9 and TRBJ2-2, reads DTGVSQNPRHKITKRGQNVTFRCDPISEHNRLYWYRQTLGQGPEFLTYFQNEAQLEKSRLLSDRFSAERPKGSFSTLEIQRTEQGDSAMYLCASSPLQVMNTGELFFGEGSRLTVL.

This clonotype appeared many times. The CDR3 sequence is CASSLVFGGYEQYF. CDR3 bases: TGCGCCAGCAGCTTGGTTTTCGGGGGCTACGAGCAGTACTTC. The chain links TRBV5-1 to TRBJ2-7; a weak D match, TRBD2 (6 bases). The CDR3 runs to 14 residues. Trimming stripped 0 bases from V and 3 bases from J, with 10 bases between. Germline V gene lookup returns CDR1 SGHRS and CDR2 YFSETQ. Full variable domain (outside the CDR3, taken from reference TRBV5-1 and TRBJ2-7): KAGVTQTPRYLIKTRGQQVTLSCSPISGHRSVSWYQQTPGQGLQFLFEYFSETQRNKGNFPGRFSGRQFSNSRSEMNVSTLELGDSALYLCASSLVFGGYEQYFGPGTRLTVT.

Regarding this clonotype: A much more abundant neighbour one base away suggests this may be a read error. This chain links TRBV5-1 with TRBJ2-7; TRBD2 matches 7 bases. Germline V lookup: CDR1 SGHRS, CDR2 YFSETQ. CDR3 size: 14 residues. CDR3: CACSAKGGAYEQYF. The CDR3, as DNA: TGCGCCTGCAGCGCCAAGGGAGGGGCCTACGAGCAGTACTTC.

This clonotype was recorded many times. Mismatch with germline at one junction end may stem from a read error. The chain uses TRBV3-1 and TRBJ2-3; D gene uncertain. From germline, CDR1 is LGHDT and CDR2 YNNKEL (reference sequence). CDR3 size: 14 residues. CDR3 bases: TGTGCCAGCAGCCACGGCGGAAGCACTGATACGCAGTATTTT. Residues: CASSHGGSTDTQYF.

This clonotype was seen ten or more times. V and J are TRBV14 and TRBJ1-5; D call uncertain. Germline-derived CDR1 and CDR2 are SGHDN and FVKESK. The CDR3 is 15 residues long. Trimming removed 4 bases at V and 1 base at J, with 11 bases between. CDR3 region: CASSPPRTSNQPQHF. The CDR3 nucleotides read TGTGCCAGCAGCCCGCCCAGGACCAGCAATCAGCCCCAGCATTTT.

The V call is TRBV27, the J call TRBJ2-1, with TRBD2 matching over 7 bases. CDR3 length: 17 residues. With 7 bases clipped from V and 7 bases from J, the junction kept 19 bases outside the gene matches. The germline CDR1 and CDR2 sequences are MNHEY and SMNVEV (reference sequence). The CDR3 nucleotides read TGTGCCAGCAACCCAAGGGCGGCGGGAGCGGCCAAAAATGAGCAGTTCTTC. Protein sequence: CASNPRAAGAAKNEQFF.

Ten or more counts support this clonotype. The chain employs TRBV5-1 and TRBJ2-1, with D unclear. In germline, CDR1 is SGHRS, CDR2 YFSETQ. The CDR3 contains 11 residues. Trimming took off 1 base at V and 9 bases at J, with 5 bases between the two ends. The CDR3 sequence: CASSLLGEQFF. The CDR3 region has the DNA TGCGCCAGCAGCTTGTTAGGTGAGCAGTTCTTC.

J is TRBJ2-7 and V is TRBV6-2 or TRBV6-3; TRBD2 matches at 7 bases. Germline trimming cut 7 bases from V and 2 bases from J; bases unmatched to any gene: 23. Germline V lookup: CDR1 MNHEY, CDR2 SVGEGT. The CDR3 covers 19 residues. For the CDR3, the DNA is TGTGCCAGCACATTGGCCGGGCCTCGGTTTGCTAGCGGAGCCTACGAGCAGTACTTC. Translating gives CASTLAGPRFASGAYEQYF.

In this sample, this clonotype turned up a few times. The chain recombines TRBV13 with TRBJ2-3; D ambiguous. The DNA matches TRBJ1-5 better at its end, which makes the J call doubtful. The CDR3 runs 14 residues. Germline-derived CDR1 and CDR2 are PRHDT and FYEKMQ (reference sequence). The CDR3 is CASSLGQFVDTQHF. In nucleotides, the CDR3 is TGTGCCAGCAGCTTAGGCCAGTTTGTAGATACGCAGCATTTT.

In this sample, this clonotype turned up a few times. The V and J genes are TRBV29-1 and TRBJ1-1; 7 bases are a match to TRBD1. V lost 6 bases to trimming and J lost 1 base; unmatched junction nucleotides: 2. Germline loops: CDR1 SQVTM, CDR2 ANQGSEA. The CDR3 has 12 residues. The chain's CDR3 is CSVQGENTEAFF. CDR3 bases: TGCAGCGTCCAGGGGGAGAACACTGAAGCTTTCTTT.

This clonotype was counted many times. The chain recombines TRBV12-3 or TRBV12-4 with TRBJ1-4; D gene uncertain. The V end was cut by 6 bases, the J end by 3 bases, with 8 bases between. The CDR3 has 13 amino acids. In nucleotides, the CDR3 is TGTGCCAGCAGCCGGGCCTCTAATGAAAAACTGTTTTTT. Translating gives CASSRASNEKLFF.

V is TRBV5-6 and J is TRBJ2-4; 7 nucleotides match TRBD1. V lost 4 bases to trimming and J lost 1 base; unmatched junction nucleotides: 5. The CDR3 spans 15 residues. Per germline, CDR1 SGHDT and CDR2 YYEEEE. The CDR3 region is CASSKRQGAKNIQYF. The CDR3 DNA follows: TGTGCCAGCAGCAAAAGACAGGGTGCCAAAAACATTCAGTACTTC.

This clonotype was detected only a few times. The chain couples TRBV4-1 to TRBJ2-3; 10 bases line up with TRBD1. The CDR3 covers 17 residues. Germline values: CDR1 MGHRA, CDR2 YSYEKL. The V and J ends lost 2 bases and 4 bases, in that order; junction bases with no gene match: 9. The CDR3 region has the DNA TGCGCCAGCAGCCAACCTGGGACAGGGGCTAGCCCAGATACGCAGTATTTT. Translating it yields CASSQPGTGASPDTQYF.

V is TRBV6-6 and J is TRBJ1-5; 7 positions match TRBD1. The CDR3 is made up of 16 amino acids. The germline gives CDR1 MNHNY, CDR2 SVGAGI (reference sequence). After removal of 7 bases from V and 3 bases from J, the junction contained 12 bases not matched to a gene. CDR3 region: CASNSPTGAPNQPQHF. The CDR3, as DNA: TGTGCCAGCAATTCCCCTACAGGGGCACCCAATCAGCCCCAGCATTTT.

This clonotype has ten or more counts. J is TRBJ2-5 and V is TRBV7-9; 7 bases are shared with TRBD1. CDR1 and CDR2 (germline): SEHNR, FQNEAQ (reference sequence). V lost 4 bases and J lost 3; bases outside the gene matches: 2. This CDR3 comprises 13 residues. CDR3 DNA: TGTGCCAGCAGCTCCCAGGGGGAAGAGACCCAGTACTTC. Protein: CASSSQGEETQYF.

This clonotype was seen ten or more times. The chain uses TRBV4-1 and TRBJ2-1; 9 nucleotides align to TRBD2. Germline V gene sequence: CDR1 MGHRA, CDR2 YSYEKL. The CDR3 has 18 residues. V trimming: 1 base; J trimming: 1 base; junction bases outside the gene matches: 8. Here the CDR3 reads CASSQVWSSGGSYNEQFF. DNA of the CDR3: TGCGCCAGCAGCCAAGTGTGGAGTAGCGGGGGTTCCTACAATGAGCAGTTCTTC.

This chain connects TRBV30 to TRBJ1-5; TRBD1 matches at 8 bases. Germline CDR1 is GTSNPN and CDR2 is SVGIG (reference sequence). Trimming removed 5 bases from V and 7 bases from J; junction bases left unmatched: 7. The CDR3 sequence is 13 residues long. CDR3 sequence (DNA): TGTGCCTGGGCCGAGGACAGGGAACAGCCCCAGCATTTT. This gives the protein CAWAEDREQPQHF.

This clonotype was seen many times. The CDR3 loop reads CASSLGLAGASTDTQYF. CDR3 coding DNA: TGCGCCAGCAGCTTGGGACTAGCGGGCGCTAGCACAGATACGCAGTATTTT. This chain uses TRBV5-1 with TRBJ2-3, with TRBD2 matching 10 bases. Germline V gives CDR1 SGHRS, CDR2 YFSETQ. With V trimmed by 0 bases and J by 0 bases, 4 bases remained unmatched. CDR3 length equals 17 residues.

This clonotype was recorded at least ten times. The chain carries TRBV19 and TRBJ1-2; the D is unclear. V lost 3 bases and J lost 2, with 7 bases in between. The CDR3 is 13 residues long. Per germline, CDR1 LNHDA and CDR2 SQIVND (reference sequence). This CDR3 reads CASSIGGNYGYTF. The DNA of the CDR3 is TGTGCCAGTAGTATTGGCGGAAACTATGGCTACACCTTC.

This clonotype was seen many times. The rearrangement links TRBV19 to TRBJ2-7; 8 bases align to TRBD1. This CDR3 has 14 residues. Trimming at V came to 5 bases and at J to 4 bases, leaving 7 bases not matched to a gene. Germline values: CDR1 LNHDA, CDR2 SQIVND (reference sequence). The CDR3 protein is CASSATTGEYEQYF. The CDR3 DNA reads TGTGCCAGTAGTGCCACGACAGGGGAGTACGAGCAGTACTTC.

This clonotype was observed at least ten times. This sequence joins TRBV20-1 and TRBJ2-7, with 9 positions matching TRBD2. The CDR3 is made up of 13 amino acids. V lost 5 bases and J lost 2; bases outside the gene matches: 4. Germline-derived CDR1 and CDR2 are DFQATT and SNEGSKA (reference sequence). The CDR3 sequence: CSARLAETYEQYF. CDR3 sequence (DNA): TGCAGTGCTCGACTAGCGGAGACCTACGAGCAGTACTTC.

This clonotype came up a few times. The genes are TRBV20-1 and TRBJ2-7; TRBD1 matches at 12 bases. CDR1 and CDR2 from the germline V gene are DFQATT and SNEGSKA (reference sequence). V lost 4 bases, J lost 6 bases, and 7 bases stayed unmatched. CDR3 length equals 14 residues. CDR3 protein: CSANVGQGAGEQYF. CDR3 nucleotide sequence: TGCAGTGCTAATGTGGGACAGGGGGCTGGCGAGCAGTACTTC.

This clonotype was counted at least ten times. The chain joins TRBV5-1 to TRBJ1-1; D is perhaps TRBD1 (5 bases). Germline CDR1 reads SGHRS; CDR2 reads YFSETQ. The CDR3 has 14 residues. The V end was cut by 4 bases, the J end by 2 bases, with 12 bases between. The CDR3 DNA is TGCGCCAGCAGCCGTCGAGGGGCTAACACTGAAGCTTTCTTT. Translated, it gives CASSRRGANTEAFF. Complete variable domain (other parts from reference TRBV5-1 and TRBJ1-1): KAGVTQTPRYLIKTRGQQVTLSCSPISGHRSVSWYQQTPGQGLQFLFEYFSETQRNKGNFPGRFSGRQFSNSRSEMNVSTLELGDSALYLCASSRRGANTEAFFGQGTRLTVV.

In the case of this clonotype: No conserved phenylalanine or tryptophan ends this CDR3, so it is likely a read error. The DNA is left out, because the CDR3 cannot be placed on it with certainty; the CDR3 is given as TCRdb lists it. J is TRBJ1-2 and V is TRBV14; the table names TRBD1, a call not compared with the DNA. Germline CDR1 SGHDN, CDR2 FVKESK. The CDR3 numbers 17 amino acids, ends counted. The CDR3 region is CASSHVTRTEANYGCTI.

This clonotype was picked up a small number of times. V is TRBV3-1 and J is TRBJ2-7; D perhaps matches TRBD1 (5 bases). The CDR3 covers 14 residues. V lost 0 bases to trimming and J lost 12 bases, with 18 bases between them. Germline loops: CDR1 LGHDT, CDR2 YNNKEL (reference sequence). The CDR3 region is CASSQDSRASVVYF. The CDR3 region has the DNA TGTGCCAGCAGCCAAGATAGCAGGGCCTCGGTGGTGTACTTC.

A word on this clonotype: The junction shows a germline mismatch at one end, possibly a read error. The chain carries TRBV6-2 or TRBV6-3 and TRBJ2-5; D gene unclear. The CDR3 is made up of 16 amino acids. Germline V CDR1 and CDR2: MNHEY, SVGEGT. The CDR3 DNA follows: TGTGCCGGCAGTTACGATCTACTTCGCGGCCAAGAGACCCAGTACTTC. Translating gives CAGSYDLLRGQETQYF.